The rows below give T cell receptor beta chains drawn from one sample of a study of CD8 T cells in ankylosing spondylitis. TCRdb processed the 5' RACE reads anew with MiXCR; each CDR3 protein has one entry. The sample carries some 130,000 distinct CDR3 sequences, roughly 13% recorded once. The source material was blood, either unsorted or a sorted T cell fraction (not recorded which). Receptors were obtained from a female donor with ankylosing spondylitis or in good health (not recorded which). Both conserved end residues are trimmed from each CDR3.

v_call cdr3_aa
TRBV12-3/TRBV12-4 ASSLKGAGELF
TRBV3-1 ASSPRGRRTDTQY
TRBV5-1 ASSGGYGVTEATDTQY
TRBV12-3/TRBV12-4 ASSLLAGGVGELF
TRBV5-6 ASSSRQGKSEAF
TRBV24-1 ATSGTGKQAYNEQF
TRBV29-1 SVEGELSSYNEQF
TRBV12-3/TRBV12-4 ASSLDSYNEQF
TRBV28 ASSQRTGNTESF
TRBV5-1 ASSLTGLVRSNEQF
TRBV18 ASSPPGGTGTYEQY
TRBV7-9 ASMNTGELF
TRBV2 ASKAVLSFNEQF
TRBV30 AWTKNLNEQY
TRBV10-1 ASSEGRKRGDEQF
TRBV20-1 SARDTGGSLNEQF
TRBV20-1 SARRTGRYGYT
TRBV2 ASRPNRMSTDTQY
TRBV5-4 ASSLGLAKF
TRBV5-1 ASSFNQGLMGTEAF
TRBV15 ATSIDRGRYEQY
TRBV7-2 ASSLVGLSQPQH
TRBV20-1 SASVRGDAEQY
TRBV5-1 ASSLVSGAGELF
TRBV7-9 ASSLAGQREETQY
TRBV7-2 ASSLVESYGYT
TRBV20-1 SAPLPTGPLFEETQY
TRBV6-5 ASSYSSGTGANVLT
TRBV10-3 AISDAVLGLQY
TRBV5-1 ASSLLKPGGETQY
TRBV7-2 ASSRTGGDSLLH
TRBV5-1 ASSLLREMKEQY
TRBV24-1 ATSDSSGRGADTQY
TRBV28 ASSPGYQPQH
TRBV4-1 ASSQHLAGEFQETQY